Listed here is a single TCR beta chain. Germline V gene sequence: CDR1 LGHDT, CDR2 YNNKEL (reference sequence). The V end lost 5 bases, the J end lost 10 bases, and 17 bases lay between the germline ends. This CDR3 spans 13 amino acids. The record originates from a study of blood T cell repertoires in COVID-19. Study processing details: Using reference gene primer amplification, nucleated cell counts were estimated. The method was immunoSEQ multiplex PCR; TCRdb's version includes in-frame clones alone and lacks a portion of them. For V, J and clone size, that table is used; D and trimming come from the DNA. The data contain 400,000 or so clones, approximately 87% of them singletons.

V and J are TRBV3-1 (or the pseudogene TRBV3-2) and TRBJ1-1; possibly TRBD1 for D (5 bases). Material: PBMCs or T cells enriched from blood (not recorded which). The sequence was collected from a man aged 35-49 years in a cohort exposed to, infected with or recovered from COVID-19 (not recorded which). CDR3 protein: CASSTRTSFGAFF. For the CDR3, the DNA is TGTGCCAGCAGCACCCGGACATCCTTTGGAGCTTTCTTT.